Below, 12 T cell receptor beta chains from the same sample are listed, as sequenced in a study of CD8 T cells in Susac syndrome. After extraction with the RNeasy kit, about 0.45 to 1 ug of the RNA was reverse transcribed using random hexamers. One entry per CDR3 protein results from TCRdb running MiXCR on the immunoSEQ multiplex PCR reads. Of about 80,000 distinct CDR3 sequences in the sample, just under 95% were seen once. Sequences were obtained from CD8+ T cells from PBMCs. The receptors originated from a human donor in good health.

The chain couples TRBV7-9 to TRBJ2-5; no reliable D call. The germline CDR1 and CDR2 sequences are SEHNR and FQNEAQ (reference sequence). The length of the CDR3 is 13 residues. V gave up 5 bases and J gave up 1 base, with 8 bases separating them. CDR3 in amino acids: CASSKGSQETQYF. The CDR3, as DNA: TGTGCCAGCAGCAAAGGAAGCCAAGAGACCCAGTACTTC.

This clonotype was observed a single time. This chain connects TRBV13 to TRBJ1-6; possibly TRBD1 for D (5 bases). Germline V lookup: CDR1 PRHDT, CDR2 FYEKMQ (reference sequence). This CDR3 contains 11 residues. The V end lost 2 bases, the J end lost 12 bases, and 5 bases lay between the germline ends. CDR3 bases: TGTGCCAGCAGCTTAAGGGGACCCCTCCACTTT. This translates into CASSLRGPLHF.

The chain uses TRBV4-1 and TRBJ2-7; TRBD2 matches at 11 bases. Germline CDR1 MGHRA, CDR2 YSYEKL. Trimming cost V 4 bases and J 3 bases; bases outside gene matches: 5. The CDR3 covers 15 residues. CDR3 bases: TGCGCCAGCAGCCTTACTAGCGGGAGCGGCTACGAGCAGTACGTC. Protein: CASSLTSGSGYEQYV.

In DNA form, the CDR3 reads TGCGCCAGCAGCCAAATAATCAGCCCGACCGGGGAGCTGTTTTTT. It codes for CASSQIISPTGELFF. The chain links TRBV4-1 to TRBJ2-2, with D unclear. Germline CDR1 reads MGHRA; CDR2 reads YSYEKL. The CDR3 consists of 15 residues. Trimming took off 2 bases at V and 5 bases at J, with 12 bases between the two ends.

V gene TRBV20-1 combines with J gene TRBJ1-2; D possibly corresponds to TRBD1 (6 bases). Trimming stripped 0 bases from V and 5 bases from J, with 22 bases between. The length of the CDR3 is 17 residues. Looked up from germline, CDR1 is DFQATT and CDR2 is SNEGSKA (reference sequence). The CDR3 DNA reads as TGCAGTGCTAGAGATTCGTTTAGGCAGGGGAGTGGGTATGGCTACACCTTC. Protein: CSARDSFRQGSGYGYTF.

This clonotype came up once. CDR3 DNA: TGCAGCGCATACAGGGACACCGGGGAGCTGTTTTTT. It translates to CSAYRDTGELFF. The V call is TRBV29-1, the J call TRBJ2-2, with D perhaps matching TRBD1 (6 bases). Germline CDR1 is SQVTM and CDR2 is ANQGSEA. The CDR3 contains 12 residues. The ends were cut back, 7 bases at V and 3 bases at J, with 9 bases in the middle.

V and J are TRBV5-1 and TRBJ1-2; D not resolved. Between the trimmed V and J ends, which lost 4 bases and 8 bases, there was a span of 21 bases. The CDR3 length is 15 residues. The germline V gene has CDR1 SGHRS and CDR2 YFSETQ. CDR3 DNA sequence: TGCGCCAGCAGCCCTATCAGCGATCTACGAGAGGGCTACACCTTC. It translates to CASSPISDLREGYTF.

This chain uses TRBV5-1 with TRBJ1-2; TRBD1 agrees at 7 bases. This CDR3 is 15 amino acids long. Germline V CDR1 and CDR2: SGHRS, YFSETQ. The J segment lost 4 bases and the V segment lost 0 bases, leaving 6 bases of the junction unmatched. The CDR3 spells CASSLGGQNIYGYTF. Here the CDR3 DNA reads TGCGCCAGCAGCTTGGGGGGACAGAATATCTATGGCTACACCTTC.

The V gene is TRBV20-1, the J gene TRBJ1-5; 7 bases map to TRBD1. The CDR3 has 14 residues. After removal of 5 bases from V and 3 bases from J, the junction contained 7 bases not matched to a gene. Germline CDR1 DFQATT, CDR2 SNEGSKA (reference sequence). In DNA form, the CDR3 reads TGCAGTGCTCGTCGGGACAGCTCCAATCAGCCCCAGCATTTT. This sequence encodes CSARRDSSNQPQHF.

The genes are TRBV27 and TRBJ2-1; D is unclear. There are 15 residues in the CDR3. With 4 bases removed from V and 8 bases from J, the gap between germline ends came to 18 bases. Per the germline V gene, CDR1 is MNHEY and CDR2 is SMNVEV (reference sequence). CDR3 region: CASSSRLDLRDEQFF. The DNA for the CDR3 is TGTGCCAGCAGTTCCAGACTGGACCTACGGGATGAGCAGTTCTTC.

The V and J genes are TRBV27 and TRBJ2-1; D call uncertain. CDR1 is MNHEY, CDR2 SMNVEV, per germline (reference sequence). The CDR3 contains 14 residues. V was clipped by 7 bases and J by 2 bases, with 12 bases between them. The CDR3 coding sequence is TGTGCCAGCACCCCCGCCAGCACCTACAATGAGCAGTTCTTC. Residues: CASTPASTYNEQFF.

This sequence joins TRBV12-5 and TRBJ2-7, with unresolved D. Germline CDR1 is LGHNT and CDR2 is FRNRAP. With 0 bases removed from V and 2 bases from J, the gap between germline ends came to 14 bases. The CDR3 consists of 16 residues. The CDR3 DNA reads as TGTGCTAGTGGTTTGGTAGTGGCAGGAAAAGCCTACGAGCAGTACTTC. This encodes CASGLVVAGKAYEQYF.